This TCR beta chain was identified during a study of PD-1 blockade in classical Hodgkin lymphoma. General study findings and limits: As was reported, newly diagnosed patients showed lower baseline TCR diversity than healthy donors did.

The CDR3 length is 11 residues. Between the trimmed V and J ends, which lost 6 bases and 5 bases, there was a span of 5 bases. Germline-derived CDR1 and CDR2 are SNHLY and FYNNEI. On this clone: Its target is unknown.

Assay used: immunoSEQ multiplex PCR; TCRdb lists only in-frame clones, some missing. The sample has approximately 17,000 clones, 84% seen once. The sample's time point: newly diagnosed, previously untreated cHL patient sample. Newly diagnosed, untreated classical Hodgkin lymphoma PBMCs provided comparison. The specimen sequenced was peripheral blood mononuclear cells (PBMCs). This sequence joins TRBV2 and TRBJ2-4, with D uncertain. This receptor was obtained from a human donor with classical Hodgkin lymphoma. In DNA, the CDR3 is TGTGCCAGCAGGGCGGAAAACATTCAGTACTTC. Protein sequence: CASRAENIQYF.